This entry lists 22 T cell receptor beta chains sequenced from one sample in a study of patients and donors after allogeneic stem cell transplantation. Using its own MiXCR run on the RT-PCR reads, TCRdb lists one record per CDR3 protein. The repertoire holds about a million distinct CDR3 sequences, with roughly 18% as singletons. The sequencing sample was made of blood, either unsorted or a sorted T cell fraction (not recorded which). The origin of the receptors is a human donor who was either an allogeneic HSCT recipient or a stem cell or donor lymphocyte infusion donor (not recorded which). It is not recorded whose cells these are; they may come from a transplant donor.

The chain combines TRBV7-9 with TRBJ2-7; the match to TRBD1 covers 7 bases. The CDR3 spans 15 residues. The trim removed 5 bases at V and 0 bases at J, leaving 7 bases unmatched. The germline V gene has CDR1 SEHNR and CDR2 FQNEAQ (reference sequence). The DNA of the CDR3 is TGTGCCAGCAGCGTTGGACAGGCCGCCTCCTACGAGCAGTACTTC. Translated, it gives CASSVGQAASYEQYF. The variable domain in full, completed from reference TRBV7-9 and TRBJ2-7, reads DTGVSQNPRHKITKRGQNVTFRCDPISEHNRLYWYRQTLGQGPEFLTYFQNEAQLEKSRLLSDRFSAERPKGSFSTLEIQRTEQGDSAMYLCASSVGQAASYEQYFGPGTRLTVT.

This clonotype was seen a handful of times. The rearrangement links TRBV5-1 to TRBJ2-7; 11 bases agree with TRBD2. The CDR3 sequence is 15 residues long. With V trimmed by 0 bases and J by 3 bases, 2 bases remained unmatched. Germline CDR1 reads SGHRS; CDR2 reads YFSETQ. The CDR3 spells CASSLGTSGFYEQYF. DNA for the CDR3: TGCGCCAGCAGCTTGGGGACTAGCGGGTTCTACGAGCAGTACTTC.

This clonotype has only a few counts. This sequence joins TRBV5-4 and TRBJ2-7; D tentatively reads TRBD1 or TRBD2 (5 bases each). Germline-derived CDR1 and CDR2 are SGHNT and YYREEE (reference sequence). There are 14 residues in the CDR3. V was trimmed by 3 bases and J by 1 base, leaving 11 bases between them. The CDR3 nucleotides are TGTGCCAGCAGCTCAAGGGACGATTCCTACGAGCAGTACTTC. This translates into CASSSRDDSYEQYF.

The V gene is TRBV5-1, the J gene TRBJ2-3; TRBD2 matches at 10 bases. Per germline, CDR1 SGHRS and CDR2 YFSETQ. The CDR3 sequence is 14 residues long. V lost 5 bases to trimming and J lost 5 bases; unmatched junction nucleotides: 5. The CDR3 DNA sequence: TGCGCCAGCAGTCTAGCGGGAGTTTTAGATACGCAGTATTTT. Translating it yields CASSLAGVLDTQYF.

V gene TRBV4-1 combines with J gene TRBJ2-7, with TRBD2 matching 12 bases. Germline CDR1 reads MGHRA; CDR2 reads YSYEKL. The CDR3 consists of 15 residues. Trimming removed 1 base from V and 9 bases from J; junction bases left unmatched: 7. CDR3: CASSQVWLAGGPQYF. CDR3 bases: TGCGCCAGCAGCCAAGTATGGCTAGCGGGAGGGCCGCAGTACTTC.

J is TRBJ2-7 and V is TRBV13, with TRBD1 as a possible D gene (5 bases). The CDR3 runs to 15 residues. Germline V CDR1 and CDR2: PRHDT, FYEKMQ (reference sequence). The V gene lost 6 bases and the J gene lost 3 bases, with 18 bases spanning the gap. This chain's CDR3 is CASSSPSDSHYEQYF. The DNA for the CDR3 is TGTGCCAGCAGTTCCCCGAGCGACAGTCACTACGAGCAGTACTTC. The full variable domain, in which reference TRBV13 and TRBJ2-7 provide the parts outside the CDR3, is AAGVIQSPRHLIKEKRETATLKCYPIPRHDTVYWYQQGPGQDPQFLISFYEKMQSDKGSIPDRFSAQQFSDYHSELNMSSLELGDSALYFCASSSPSDSHYEQYFGPGTRLTVT.

This clonotype has a handful of counts. The V gene is TRBV29-1, the J gene TRBJ1-1, with unresolved D. The CDR3 totals 11 residues. With 6 bases removed from V and 10 bases from J, the gap between germline ends came to 15 bases. Germline CDR1 and CDR2: SQVTM and ANQGSEA. For the CDR3, the DNA is TGCAGCGTACCGGGGAGGGTTGGAGCTTTCTTT. Translation gives CSVPGRVGAFF.

This clonotype turned up a few times. The V call is TRBV12-3 or TRBV12-4, the J call TRBJ1-1; no clear D. Trimming shortened V by 7 bases and J by 3 bases, and 18 bases separated the two germline ends. The CDR3 runs 15 residues. The CDR3 reads CASTPREGLDTEAFF. The CDR3 coding sequence is TGTGCCAGCACCCCAAGGGAAGGTTTGGACACTGAAGCTTTCTTT.

V gene TRBV27 combines with J gene TRBJ2-6; D uncertain. V lost 5 bases and J 5 bases, leaving 7 bases between the germline ends. The CDR3 is 13 amino acids. From germline, CDR1 is MNHEY and CDR2 SMNVEV (reference sequence). The CDR3 DNA is TGTGCCAGCAGTCTCTCGAGGGCCAACGTCCTGACTTTC. This encodes CASSLSRANVLTF.

There are a few counts of this clonotype. The V gene is TRBV6-1, the J gene TRBJ1-5; no reliable D call. V dropped 6 bases and J dropped 7 bases, with 13 bases sitting between them. The length of the CDR3 is 13 residues. CDR1 MNHNS and CDR2 SASEGT come from the germline V gene. CDR3 in amino acids: CASSRIDLQPQHF. The CDR3 region has the DNA TGTGCCAGCAGCAGAATTGATTTGCAGCCCCAGCATTTT.

The rearrangement joins TRBV2 to TRBJ1-4; perhaps TRBD1 as D (5 bases). V shed 0 bases and J shed 5 bases, with 10 bases lying between them. Germline V gene lookup returns CDR1 SNHLY and CDR2 FYNNEI. The CDR3 has 15 residues. In DNA, the CDR3 is TGTGCCAGCAGTGAAGCCGTGGGGGTGAATGAAAAACTGTTTTTT. Protein product: CASSEAVGVNEKLFF. Drawing the rest from reference TRBV2 and TRBJ1-4, the complete variable domain is EPEVTQTPSHQVTQMGQEVILRCVPISNHLYFYWYRQILGQKVEFLVSFYNNEISEKSEIFDDQFSVERPDGSNFTLKIRSTKLEDSAMYFCASSEAVGVNEKLFFGSGTQLSVL.

This clonotype turned up a few times. The chain employs TRBV5-6 and TRBJ1-5; tentatively, D is TRBD1 (6 bases). The V end lost 6 bases, the J end lost 4 bases, and 17 bases lay between the germline ends. Germline lookup yields CDR1 SGHDT and CDR2 YYEEEE. The CDR3 is made up of 15 amino acids. CDR3 coding DNA: TGTGCCAGCATTAGGGGGAGGTTAGGGAATCAGCCCCAGCATTTT. The encoded protein is CASIRGRLGNQPQHF.

The rearrangement joins TRBV12-3 or TRBV12-4 to TRBJ2-7; D assignment may be TRBD1 or TRBD2 (5 bases each). This CDR3 is built from 15 residues. V was pared by 1 base and J by 5 bases, with 15 bases between. The CDR3 sequence: CASSLVRGSGHEQYF. In DNA, the CDR3 is TGTGCCAGCAGTTTAGTCCGGGGCAGCGGCCACGAGCAGTACTTC.

V usage is TRBV27 and J usage is TRBJ1-1; D is unclear. Germline-derived CDR1 and CDR2 are MNHEY and SMNVEV (reference sequence). The CDR3 extends over 16 amino acids. V was shortened by 0 bases and J by 4 bases, with 15 bases between the two germline ends. As DNA, the CDR3 is TGTGCCAGCAGTTTATCCGTAGGGTCCCCGAGCACTGAAGCTTTCTTT. Protein: CASSLSVGSPSTEAFF.

This clonotype was seen at least ten times. The CDR3 region has the DNA TGTGCCAGCAGTCCGCGGGGCCGCTCGGGAAACACCATATATTTT. It is translated as CASSPRGRSGNTIYF. The chain is built from TRBV12-3 or TRBV12-4 and TRBJ1-3; perhaps TRBD1 as D (5 bases). There are 15 residues in the CDR3. V was trimmed by 5 bases and J by 4 bases, leaving 15 bases between them.

The rearrangement uses TRBV4-2 and TRBJ1-1; D call uncertain. Per the germline V gene, CDR1 is LGHNA and CDR2 is YNFKEQ. The V and J ends lost 2 bases and 6 bases respectively, with 16 bases between them. The CDR3 contains 15 residues. CDR3: CASSQPSVTGPEAFF. The CDR3 DNA sequence: TGTGCCAGCAGCCAACCTAGTGTGACCGGACCTGAAGCTTTCTTT.

The V and J genes are TRBV5-6 and TRBJ1-1; D remains ambiguous. Germline V gene sequence: CDR1 SGHDT, CDR2 YYEEEE. Trimming removed 4 bases at V and 0 bases at J, with 13 bases between. CDR3 length: 15 residues. The CDR3 sequence is CASSPGENLNTEAFF. CDR3 in DNA: TGTGCCAGCAGCCCCGGAGAAAACCTGAACACTGAAGCTTTCTTT.

The chain has TRBV25-1 and TRBJ1-2; TRBD1 agrees at 9 bases. V lost 2 bases and J lost 4; bases outside the gene matches: 5. This CDR3 spans 15 amino acids. CDR1 is MGHDK and CDR2 is SYGVNS in the germline V gene. CDR3 DNA sequence: TGTGCCAGCAGTGAAAACAGGGGGCAGGGCTATGGCTACACCTTC. Its protein product is CASSENRGQGYGYTF.

In this sample, this clonotype turned up a few times. This chain links TRBV2 with TRBJ1-1; TRBD1 matches at 8 bases. In germline, CDR1 is SNHLY, CDR2 FYNNEI. This CDR3 is built from 15 residues. J lost 5 bases, V lost 6 bases, and 11 bases had no gene match. The CDR3 DNA reads as TGTGCCAGCAGCGAGCACAGGGGGGATTTTACTGAAGCTTTCTTT. Amino acid sequence: CASSEHRGDFTEAFF.

The sample holds many counts of this clonotype. The chain recombines TRBV12-3 or TRBV12-4 with TRBJ1-2, with D maybe TRBD1 (5 bases). V shed 8 bases and J shed 4 bases, with 14 bases lying between them. The CDR3 is 13 amino acids. DNA for the CDR3: TGTGCCAGCCGCGTCAGGGATGGCTATGGCTACACCTTC. This translates into CASRVRDGYGYTF.

The rearrangement links TRBV12-3 or TRBV12-4 to TRBJ1-4; a possible D gene is TRBD1 (5 bases). The ends were cut back, 5 bases at V and 2 bases at J, with 12 bases in the middle. This CDR3 is 15 amino acids long. The chain's CDR3 is CASSGRGGTNEKLFF. The CDR3 DNA sequence: TGTGCCAGCAGTGGGAGGGGCGGCACTAATGAAAAACTGTTTTTT.

The rearrangement joins TRBV7-9 to TRBJ2-3; the match to TRBD1 covers 8 bases. Trimming removed 5 bases from V and 3 bases from J; junction bases left unmatched: 10. Germline V gene sequence: CDR1 SEHNR, CDR2 FQNEAQ (reference sequence). The CDR3 contains 16 residues. CDR3 DNA: TGTGCCAGCAGCCTTTACCCCGGGACAGGAACAGATACGCAGTATTTT. Translation: CASSLYPGTGTDTQYF.